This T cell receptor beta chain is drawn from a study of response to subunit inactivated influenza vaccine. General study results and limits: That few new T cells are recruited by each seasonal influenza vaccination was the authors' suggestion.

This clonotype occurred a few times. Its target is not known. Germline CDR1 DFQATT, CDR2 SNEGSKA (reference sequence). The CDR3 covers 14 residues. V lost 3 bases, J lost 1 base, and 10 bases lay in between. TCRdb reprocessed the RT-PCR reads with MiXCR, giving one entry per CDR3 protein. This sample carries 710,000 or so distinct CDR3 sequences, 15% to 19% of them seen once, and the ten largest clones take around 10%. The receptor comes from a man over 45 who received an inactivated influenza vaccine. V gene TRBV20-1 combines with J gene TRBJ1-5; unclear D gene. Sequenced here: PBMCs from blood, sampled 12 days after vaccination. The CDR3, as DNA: TGCAGTGCTAGGGATATCAAAAGCAATCAGCCCCAGCATTTT. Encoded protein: CSARDIKSNQPQHF.